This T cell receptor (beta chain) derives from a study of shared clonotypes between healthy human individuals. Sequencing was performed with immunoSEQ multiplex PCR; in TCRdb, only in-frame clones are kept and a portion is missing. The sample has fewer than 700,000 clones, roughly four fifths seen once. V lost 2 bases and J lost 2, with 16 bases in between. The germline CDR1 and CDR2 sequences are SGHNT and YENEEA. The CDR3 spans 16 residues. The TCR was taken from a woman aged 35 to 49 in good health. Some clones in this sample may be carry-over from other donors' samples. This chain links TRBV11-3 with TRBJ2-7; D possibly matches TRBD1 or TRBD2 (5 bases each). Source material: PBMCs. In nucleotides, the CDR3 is TGTGCCAGCAGCTTAACTACCCCCCCGGGACCCTACGAGCAGTACTTC. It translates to CASSLTTPPGPYEQYF.